This T cell receptor (beta chain) is from a study of T-cell reconstitution after alpha-beta-depleted transplantation in children. This sample's TCRbeta library carried unique molecular identifier barcodes. Each CDR3 protein is one row after TCRdb ran MiXCR on the PCR reads. The sample shows 60,000 or so distinct CDR3 sequences, approximately 43% of them seen only once. The V gene's germline CDR1 is SGHRS and CDR2 YFSETQ. The J segment lost 2 bases and the V segment lost 0 bases, leaving 1 base of the junction unmatched. The CDR3 loop spans 15 amino acids. The V and J genes are TRBV5-1 and TRBJ2-1; 8 bases line up with TRBD2. Here the sequenced sample was PBMCs, mostly from graft donor cells, taken 360 days after TCRalphabeta/CD19-depleted stem cell transplant. This receptor was obtained from a male patient younger than 18 who had a stem cell transplant for acute lymphoblastic leukemia, so the T cells may come from the graft donor. The CDR3 protein is CASSLAGGTYNEQFF. The CDR3 DNA sequence: TGCGCCAGCAGCTTGGCGGGGGGGACCTACAATGAGCAGTTCTTC.